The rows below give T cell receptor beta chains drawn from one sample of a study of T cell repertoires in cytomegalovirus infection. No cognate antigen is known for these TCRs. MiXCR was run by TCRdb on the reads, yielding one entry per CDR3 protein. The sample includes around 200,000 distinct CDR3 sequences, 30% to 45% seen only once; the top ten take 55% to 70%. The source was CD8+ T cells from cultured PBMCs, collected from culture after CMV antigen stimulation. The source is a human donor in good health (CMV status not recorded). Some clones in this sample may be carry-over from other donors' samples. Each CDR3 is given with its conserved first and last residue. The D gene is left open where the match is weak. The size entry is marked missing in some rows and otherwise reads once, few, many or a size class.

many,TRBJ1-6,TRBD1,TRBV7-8,TGTGCCAGCAGCTTACGCGGACAGGGGCCGAATTCACCCCTCCACTTT,CASSLRGQGPNSPLHF
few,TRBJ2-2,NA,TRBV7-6,TGTGCCAGCAGCTTAGTCTCCTTTAACGGGGAGCTGTTTTTT,CASSLVSFNGELFF
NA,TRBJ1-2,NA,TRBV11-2,TGTGCCAGCAGCTCCGGACCGGTTAATAACTATGGCTACACCTTC,CASSSGPVNNYGYTF
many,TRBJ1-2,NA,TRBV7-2,TGTGCCAGCAGGTTCGGGATTTCACGGTACTATGGCTACACCTTC,CASRFGISRYYGYTF
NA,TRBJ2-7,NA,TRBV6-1,TGTGCCAGCGACGGGGAGACCTACGAGCAGTACTTC,CASDGETYEQYF
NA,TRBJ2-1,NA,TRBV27,TGTGCCAGCTCCGCGGGGCCTTACAATGAGCAGTTCTTC,CASSAGPYNEQFF
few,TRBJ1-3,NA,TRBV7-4,TGTGCCAGCAGCTTACCCCCGGGACCCGAGAGGACTGGAAACACCATATATTTT,CASSLPPGPERTGNTIYF
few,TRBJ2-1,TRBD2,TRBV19,TGTGCCAGTAGTATTTCAGCGGGGGGGCTCAATGAGCAGTTCTTC,CASSISAGGLNEQFF
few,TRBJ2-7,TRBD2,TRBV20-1,TGCAGTGCTAGAGGAAGGACTAGCGGTGCAGCGAGGGAGCAGTACTTC,CSARGRTSGAAREQYF
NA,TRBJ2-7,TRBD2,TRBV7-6,TGTGCCAGCAGCTTGACCGGGACTAGCGGCTATAGCTCCTACGAGCAGTACTTC,CASSLTGTSGYSSYEQYF
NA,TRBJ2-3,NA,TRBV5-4,TGTGCCAGCAGCTCTTGGGGGAGCACAGATACGCAGTATTTT,CASSSWGSTDTQYF
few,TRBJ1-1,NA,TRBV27,TGTGCCAGCAGTTCCCGGGACGGTCCCCCCGAAGCTTTCTTT,CASSSRDGPPEAFF
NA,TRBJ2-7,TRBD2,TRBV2,TGTGCCAGCAGGGGTACTAGCGTCGTCTCCTACGAGCAGTACTTC,CASRGTSVVSYEQYF
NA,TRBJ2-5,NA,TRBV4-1,TGCGCCAGCAGCCAAGACAGGGAATGGGAGACCCAGTACTTC,CASSQDREWETQYF
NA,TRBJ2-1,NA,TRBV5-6,TGTGCCAGCAGCTTAGGTGTGACAGGAGTTAATGAGCAGTTCTTC,CASSLGVTGVNEQFF
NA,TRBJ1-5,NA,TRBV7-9,TGTGCCAGCAGCCAACTCAATCAGCCCCAGCATTTT,CASSQLNQPQHF
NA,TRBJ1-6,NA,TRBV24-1,TGTGCCACCAGTGACCGACCCTATAATTCACCCCTCCACTTT,CATSDRPYNSPLHF
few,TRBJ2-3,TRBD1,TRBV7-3,TGTGCCAGCAGCTTAGAGGGGGCGCCGGATACGCAGTATTTT,CASSLEGAPDTQYF
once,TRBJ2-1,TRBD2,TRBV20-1,TGCAGTGCCTCCGGGACCGGGGGGAATGAGCAGTTCTTC,CSASGTGGNEQFF
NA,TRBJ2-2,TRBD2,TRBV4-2,TGTGCCAGCAGCCCGACTCTACTAGCGGGAGGGTACCCACTCATGAACACCGGGGAGCTGTTTTTT,CASSPTLLAGGYPLMNTGELFF
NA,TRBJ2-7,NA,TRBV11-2,TGTGCCAGCAGCTTAGGACGGTGGCAGGAGAGCTCCTACGAGCAGTACTTC,CASSLGRWQESSYEQYF
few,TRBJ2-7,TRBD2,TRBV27,TGTGCCAGCAGTCCGTCGGGACTAGCGGGAGGACACTTC,CASSPSGLAGGHF
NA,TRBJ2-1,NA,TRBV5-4,TGTGCCAGCAGCTTAGGTTTCAACAATGAGCAGTTCTTC,CASSLGFNNEQFF
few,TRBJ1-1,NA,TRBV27,TGTGCCAGCAGTTGGGGGCTTGACACTGAAGCTTTCTTT,CASSWGLDTEAFF
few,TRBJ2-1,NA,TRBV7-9,TGTGCCAGCAGCTCCGCAGTGAGCTCCTACAATGAGCAGTTCTTC,CASSSAVSSYNEQFF
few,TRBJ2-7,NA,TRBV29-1,TGCAGCGTTGCTGGAACCTACGAGCAGTACTTC,CSVAGTYEQYF
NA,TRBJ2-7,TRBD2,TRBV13,TGTGCCAGCAGCCAATGGGAGACTAGCGGGAGGGGGGTCACTTACGAGCAGTACTTC,CASSQWETSGRGVTYEQYF
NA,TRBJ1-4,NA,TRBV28,TGTGCCAGCAGTCCCGGGAACCGAGGTGTTGAAAAACTGTTTTTT,CASSPGNRGVEKLFF
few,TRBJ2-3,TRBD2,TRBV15,TGTGCCACCAGCAGAGATGGCGAGACTAGCGGCGCAGATACGCAGTATTTT,CATSRDGETSGADTQYF
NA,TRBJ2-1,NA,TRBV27,TGTGCCAGCAGTCCCCGAACGGGGCGGAATGAGCAGTTCTTC,CASSPRTGRNEQFF
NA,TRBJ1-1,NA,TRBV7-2,TGTGCCAGCAGCTTAGAATTTGAAGCTTTCTTT,CASSLEFEAFF
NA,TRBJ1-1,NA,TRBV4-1,TGCGCCAGCAGCCAAGATCTAGGAGGGCCCAACACTGAAGCTTTCTTT,CASSQDLGGPNTEAFF
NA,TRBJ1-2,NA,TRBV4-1,TGCGCCAGCAGCCAACGGACAGCGACCTATGGCTACACCTTC,CASSQRTATYGYTF